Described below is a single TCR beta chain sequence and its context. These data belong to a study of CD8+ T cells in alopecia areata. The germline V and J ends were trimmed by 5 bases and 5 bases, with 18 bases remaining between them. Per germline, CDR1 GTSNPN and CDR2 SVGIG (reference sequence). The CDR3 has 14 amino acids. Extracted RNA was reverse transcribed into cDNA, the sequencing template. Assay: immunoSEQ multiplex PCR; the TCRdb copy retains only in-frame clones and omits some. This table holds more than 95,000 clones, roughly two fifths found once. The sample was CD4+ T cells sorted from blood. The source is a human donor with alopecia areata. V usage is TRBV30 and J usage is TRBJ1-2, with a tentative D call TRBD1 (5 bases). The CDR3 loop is CAWGPKQWGYGYTF. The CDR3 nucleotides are TGTGCCTGGGGACCGAAACAATGGGGGTATGGCTACACCTTC.